This T cell receptor beta chain was obtained from a study of identical twins. This clonotype is medium-sized within its sample. Antigen unknown. From the 5' RACE reads, TCRdb called clonotypes with MiXCR, one entry per CDR3 protein. The data contain approximately 220,000 distinct CDR3 sequences, about 7.5% of them singletons. The J segment lost 3 bases and the V segment lost 0 bases, leaving 4 bases of the junction unmatched. Looked up from germline, CDR1 is SQVTM and CDR2 is ANQGSEA. The CDR3 covers 14 residues. General study findings and limits: Models predicted less out-of-frame TCR alpha sharing in monozygotic twins than was found.

The data were also submitted as part of a second study, on yellow fever vaccine responses in identical twins.

The chain uses TRBV29-1 and TRBJ2-7; 8 bases agree with TRBD1. The TCR sequence derives from a woman between 18 and 29 years old in good health. The sample taken for sequencing was memory (CD45RO+) T cells sorted from blood. The CDR3 sequence is CSVEDSGTGYEQYF. CDR3 sequence (DNA): TGCAGCGTTGAAGACTCCGGGACAGGCTACGAGCAGTACTTC.